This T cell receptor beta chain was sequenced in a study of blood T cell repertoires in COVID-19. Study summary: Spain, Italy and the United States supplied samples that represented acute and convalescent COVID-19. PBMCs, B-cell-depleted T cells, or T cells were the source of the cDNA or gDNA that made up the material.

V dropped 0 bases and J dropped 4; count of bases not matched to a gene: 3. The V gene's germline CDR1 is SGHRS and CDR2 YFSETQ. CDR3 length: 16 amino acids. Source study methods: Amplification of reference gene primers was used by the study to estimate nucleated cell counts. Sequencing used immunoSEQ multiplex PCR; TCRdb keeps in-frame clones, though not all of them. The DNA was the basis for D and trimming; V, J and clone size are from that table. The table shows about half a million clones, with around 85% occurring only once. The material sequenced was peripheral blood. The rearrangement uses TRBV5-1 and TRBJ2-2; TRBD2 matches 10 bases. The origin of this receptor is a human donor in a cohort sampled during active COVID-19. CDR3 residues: CASSLGLAGATGELFF. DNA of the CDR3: TGCGCCAGCAGCTTGGGCCTAGCGGGAGCCACCGGGGAGCTGTTTTTT.